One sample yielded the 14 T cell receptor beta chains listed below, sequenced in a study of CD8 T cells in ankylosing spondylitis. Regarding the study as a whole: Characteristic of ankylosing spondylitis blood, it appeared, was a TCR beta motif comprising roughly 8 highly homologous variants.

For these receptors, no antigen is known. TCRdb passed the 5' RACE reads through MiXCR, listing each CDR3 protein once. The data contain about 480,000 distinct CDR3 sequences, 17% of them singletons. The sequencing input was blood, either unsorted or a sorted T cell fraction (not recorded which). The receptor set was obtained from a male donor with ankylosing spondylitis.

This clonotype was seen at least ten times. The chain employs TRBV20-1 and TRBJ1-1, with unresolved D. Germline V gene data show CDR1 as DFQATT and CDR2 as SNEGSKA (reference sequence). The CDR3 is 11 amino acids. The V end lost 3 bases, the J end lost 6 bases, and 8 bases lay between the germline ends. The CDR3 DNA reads TGCAGTGCTAGTATGTTAGCTGAAGCTTTCTTT. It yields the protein CSASMLAEAFF.

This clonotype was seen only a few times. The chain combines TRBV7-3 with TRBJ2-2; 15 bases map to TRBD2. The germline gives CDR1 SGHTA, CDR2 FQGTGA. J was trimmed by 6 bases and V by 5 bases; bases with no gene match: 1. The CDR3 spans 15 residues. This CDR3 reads CASSRTSGGAGELFF. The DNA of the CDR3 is TGTGCCAGCAGCCGGACTAGCGGGGGGGCCGGGGAGCTGTTTTTT.

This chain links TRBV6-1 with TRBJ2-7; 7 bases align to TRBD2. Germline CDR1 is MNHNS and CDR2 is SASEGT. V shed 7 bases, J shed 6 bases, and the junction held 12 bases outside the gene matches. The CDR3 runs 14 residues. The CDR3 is CASTQGGGGSEQYF. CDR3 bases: TGTGCCAGCACCCAAGGTGGGGGGGGGTCCGAGCAGTACTTC.

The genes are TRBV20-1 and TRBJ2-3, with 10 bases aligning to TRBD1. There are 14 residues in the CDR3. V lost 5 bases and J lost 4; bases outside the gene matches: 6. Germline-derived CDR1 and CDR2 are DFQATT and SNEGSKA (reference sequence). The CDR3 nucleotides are TGCAGTGCTCGAGGACAGGGGGTGGCAGATACGCAGTATTTT. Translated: CSARGQGVADTQYF.

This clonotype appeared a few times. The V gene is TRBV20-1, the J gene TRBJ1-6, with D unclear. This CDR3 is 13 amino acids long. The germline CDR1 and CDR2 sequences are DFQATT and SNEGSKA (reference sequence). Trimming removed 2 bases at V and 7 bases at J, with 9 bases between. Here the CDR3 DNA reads TGCAGTGCTAGATGGCAGGAGAATTCACCCCTCCACTTT. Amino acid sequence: CSARWQENSPLHF.

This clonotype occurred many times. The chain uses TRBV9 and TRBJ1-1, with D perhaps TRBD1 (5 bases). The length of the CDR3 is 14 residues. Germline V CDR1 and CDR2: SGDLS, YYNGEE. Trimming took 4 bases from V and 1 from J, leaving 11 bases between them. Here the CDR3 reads CASSPRGGNTEAFF. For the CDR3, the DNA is TGTGCCAGCAGCCCGCGGGGGGGGAACACTGAAGCTTTCTTT.

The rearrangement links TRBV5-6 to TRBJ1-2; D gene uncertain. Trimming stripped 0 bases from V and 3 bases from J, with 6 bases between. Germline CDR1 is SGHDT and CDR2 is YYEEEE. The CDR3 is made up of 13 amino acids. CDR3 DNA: TGTGCCAGCAGCTTGGGGTCAGACTATGGCTACACCTTC. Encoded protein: CASSLGSDYGYTF.

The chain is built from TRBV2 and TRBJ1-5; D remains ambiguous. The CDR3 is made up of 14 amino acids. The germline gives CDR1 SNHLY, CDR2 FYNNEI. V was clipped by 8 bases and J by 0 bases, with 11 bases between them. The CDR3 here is CASAADLSNQPQHF. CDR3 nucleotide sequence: TGTGCCAGCGCGGCAGACCTTAGCAATCAGCCCCAGCATTTT.

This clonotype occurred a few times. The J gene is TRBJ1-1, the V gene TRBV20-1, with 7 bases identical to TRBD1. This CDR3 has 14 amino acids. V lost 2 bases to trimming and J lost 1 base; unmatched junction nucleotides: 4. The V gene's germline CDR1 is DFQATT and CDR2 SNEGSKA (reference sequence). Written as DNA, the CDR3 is TGCAGTGCTAGACCTAGGGGGCAGAACACTGAAGCTTTCTTT. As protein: CSARPRGQNTEAFF.

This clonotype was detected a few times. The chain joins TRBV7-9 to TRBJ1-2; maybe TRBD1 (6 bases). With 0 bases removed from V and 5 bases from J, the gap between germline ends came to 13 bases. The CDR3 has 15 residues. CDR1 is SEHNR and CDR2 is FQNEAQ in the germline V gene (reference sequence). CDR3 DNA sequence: TGTGCCAGCAGCTTAGCGTCGGGGGCGGGGTATGGCTACACCTTC. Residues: CASSLASGAGYGYTF.

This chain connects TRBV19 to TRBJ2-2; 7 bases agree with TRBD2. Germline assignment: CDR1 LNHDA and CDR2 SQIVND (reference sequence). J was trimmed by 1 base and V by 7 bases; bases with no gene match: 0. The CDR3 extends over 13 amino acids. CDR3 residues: CASTSGNTGELFF. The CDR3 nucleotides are TGTGCCAGTACTAGCGGGAACACCGGGGAGCTGTTTTTT.

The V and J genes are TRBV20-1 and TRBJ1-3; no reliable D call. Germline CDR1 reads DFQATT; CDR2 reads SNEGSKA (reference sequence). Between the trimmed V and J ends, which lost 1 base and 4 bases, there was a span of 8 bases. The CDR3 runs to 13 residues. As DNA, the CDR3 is TGCAGTGCTAGAGTGGCTACCGGAAACACCATATATTTT. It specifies CSARVATGNTIYF.

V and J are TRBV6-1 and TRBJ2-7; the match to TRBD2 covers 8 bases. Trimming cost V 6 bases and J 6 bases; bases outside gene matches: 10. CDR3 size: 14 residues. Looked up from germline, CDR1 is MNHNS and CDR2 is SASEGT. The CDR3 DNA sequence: TGTGCCAGCAGGCTTAAGCGGGGGCCGGGCGAGCAGTACTTC. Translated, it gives CASRLKRGPGEQYF.

The CDR3 nucleotides are TGCAGTGCTCCCAGCGAAACGACGACGACAAAATATTTT. This encodes CSAPSETTTTKYF. This chain links TRBV20-1 with TRBJ2-3; no firm D call. The length of the CDR3 is 13 residues. V was shortened by 5 bases and J by 15 bases, with 24 bases between the two germline ends. CDR1 DFQATT and CDR2 SNEGSKA come from the germline V gene (reference sequence).